Many counts were recorded for the clone carrying this T cell receptor beta chain. Germline assignment: CDR1 MNHEY and CDR2 SVGAGI. The CDR3 loop spans 14 amino acids. V gave up 6 bases and J gave up 3 bases, with 13 bases separating them. Total RNA, at least 5.5 micrograms per sample, was extracted from PBMCs. The data derive from a study of blood T cells in healthy people across ages. A second PCR of 7 to 11 cycles used a sample-barcoded 5' primer and a J-beta primer mix. The authors tagged each cDNA molecule using a template-switch adaptor with 12 random nucleotides. TCRdb re-called the 5' RACE reads with MiXCR, one entry per CDR3 protein. The sample has roughly 900,000 distinct CDR3 sequences, under 35% seen once.

The specimen sequenced was blood. The clonotype was recovered from a woman of 80 years or more in good health. The chain recombines TRBV6-5 with TRBJ2-3; TRBD1 is a possible D gene (6 bases). The CDR3 region has the DNA TGTGCCAGCAGACCACAGGGTCTTACAGATACGCAGTATTTT. It codes for CASRPQGLTDTQYF.